A selection of T cell receptor beta chains follows, all from one sample in a study of vaccination and CD4 T cells after COVID-19. For these TCRs, the target antigens are not known. TCRdb redid the calling of the PCR reads with MiXCR, one entry per CDR3 protein. The profile shows about 17,000 distinct CDR3 sequences, about 40% of them singletons. The source material was CD4+ T cells from blood, cultured in vitro. The source is a human donor who had recovered from COVID-19. Each CDR3 is given with its conserved first and last residue. Clone size is shown for a subset of rows, as once, few, many or a class of expanded clone.

v_call clone_size cdr3_aa
TRBV6-5 few CASSYSAAVSSYNSPLHF
TRBV6-1 once CASSAGQFYEQYF
TRBV30 - CAWSVSGYGYTF
TRBV6-1 - CASAPTRLRNSPLHF
TRBV5-6 - CASSFAAGVRNTGELFF
TRBV20-1 few CSAVAGSSGNTIYF
TRBV7-3 - CASSINREKTQYF
TRBV7-9 - CASSMGQGQGTQYF
TRBV6-2/TRBV6-3 - CASSYSYASNQPQHF
TRBV7-9 few CASSLAGVRETQYF
TRBV11-2 once CASSPTGVTQYF
TRBV20-1 few CSAPGPGTDTQYF
TRBV7-2 - CASSQVPIAVDSYEQYF
TRBV7-2 - CASGVASGDSETQYF
TRBV6-2/TRBV6-3 few CASSYSTSSTQYF
TRBV6-5 - CASSWTGETQYF
TRBV20-1 - CSARDEGYNTEAFF
TRBV20-1 - CSARPKTSGGETQYF
TRBV4-1 - CASSPGLAGEGEQYF
TRBV7-2 - CASSFGGSGADTQYF
TRBV21-1 few CASSLHRRRTGLDTQYF
TRBV28 - CASTSPTGVKPQHF
TRBV19 - CASSIVGGRGTEAFF
TRBV20-1 few CSASGAYNEQFF
TRBV20-1 few CSASLALIGNTEAFF
TRBV20-1 - CSAGTSGNTDTQYF
TRBV5-1 few CASTLVGGYEQYF
TRBV6-5 - CASSWRGFGYNEQFF
TRBV6-5 few CASSYSRANTEAFF
TRBV6-1 - CASSADGNQPRHF
TRBV24-1 - CATSDSVRQGITTEQYF
TRBV7-6 few CASSSGPNTEAFF
TRBV2 few CASSAWTGEGYTF
TRBV15 - CATSRDLLGNEQFF
TRBV11-1 - CASSHVPVGPGADNEQFF
TRBV11-2 - CASSLADYEQYF
TRBV28 few CASRGLTGGSSPLHF
TRBV20-1 few CSASRGGRVSTDTQYF
TRBV12-3/TRBV12-4 - CAGSLSAAGEDTQYF
TRBV10-3 once CAISESKAGSHSYEQYF
TRBV7-6 few CASSLGGRASNSPLHF
TRBV10-3 few CAISEDRASSPTF
TRBV6-1 - CASRDQGARTEAFF
TRBV7-8 medium-sized CASSLGWGEERTDTQYF
TRBV15 - CATSRDKSRRDTQYF
TRBV7-3 - CASSGASGKGQETQYF
TRBV19 - CASTTNEMNTEAFF